One and the same sample provided the 31 T cell receptor beta chains below, sequenced in a study of cytotoxic CD8 clonotypes in ibrutinib-treated CLL. The data were produced by immunoSEQ multiplex PCR, yet TCRdb's version contains in-frame clones alone and is incomplete. The data contain around 97,000 clones, around 80% of them singletons. Sequenced here: PBMCs, sampled after 12 months of ibrutinib treatment. Every receptor here comes from a human donor with chronic lymphocytic leukemia.

This clone was seen a single time. The chain has TRBV27 and TRBJ1-1; the D is unclear. Germline CDR1 and CDR2: MNHEY and SMNVEV (reference sequence). V lost 3 bases to trimming and J lost 1 base, with 9 bases between them. The CDR3 consists of 14 residues. In DNA, the CDR3 is TGTGCCAGCAGTTTTGGGCAGACGAACACTGAAGCTTTCTTT. Its protein product is CASSFGQTNTEAFF.

This clone was recorded only once. This CDR3 is missing its conserved last phenylalanine or tryptophan, likely due to a read error. It is unclear where the CDR3 begins or ends on the DNA, so no DNA is shown, and the CDR3 is as TCRdb lists it. V is TRBV6-1 and J is TRBJ2-4; TRBD2 is the table's D call, not checked against the DNA. The germline gives CDR1 MNHNS, CDR2 SASEGT. A total of 15 residues make up the CDR3, ends included. The CDR3 is CASTPRRGDLPHIDL.

The chain links TRBV6-5 to TRBJ1-1, with TRBD1 as a possible D gene (6 bases). From germline, CDR1 is MNHEY and CDR2 SVGAGI. V lost 4 bases and J 2 bases, leaving 14 bases between the germline ends. There are 15 residues in the CDR3. In DNA form, the CDR3 reads TGTGCCAGCAGTTCCCAAGGACAGAAAAACACTGAAGCTTTCTTT. Translating it yields CASSSQGQKNTEAFF.

This rearrangement joins TRBV7-3 to TRBJ2-2; either TRBD1 or TRBD2 may fit D (5 bases each). The CDR3 extends over 13 amino acids. The germline gives CDR1 SGHTA, CDR2 FQGTGA. The germline V and J ends were trimmed by 8 bases and 2 bases, with 9 bases remaining between them. CDR3 residues: CASAGANTGELFF. The CDR3 nucleotides are TGTGCCAGCGCCGGGGCAAACACCGGGGAGCTGTTTTTT.

This sequence joins TRBV6-6 and TRBJ2-7, with D uncertain. V lost 3 bases and J 5 bases, leaving 11 bases between the germline ends. Per germline, CDR1 MNHNY and CDR2 SVGAGI (reference sequence). The CDR3 spans 13 residues. The CDR3 spells CASSYFPGDEQYF. For the CDR3, the DNA is TGTGCCAGCAGTTATTTCCCTGGGGACGAGCAGTACTTC.

The CDR3 region has the DNA TGTGCCAGCAGCGGGACAGGGAGGTACACTGAAGCTTTCTTT. It is translated as CASSGTGRYTEAFF. The chain is built from TRBV7-2 and TRBJ1-1; 9 bases map to TRBD1. Germline V gene lookup returns CDR1 SGHTA and CDR2 FQGNSA. With 5 bases clipped from V and 3 bases from J, the junction kept 4 bases outside the gene matches. The CDR3 sequence is 14 residues long. The variable domain in full, with the rest retrieved from reference TRBV7-2 and TRBJ1-1, is GAGVSQSPSNKVTEKGKDVELRCDPISGHTALYWYRQSLGQGLEFLIYFQGNSAPDKSGLPSDRFSAERTGGSVSTLTIQRTQQEDSAVYLCASSGTGRYTEAFFGQGTRLTVV.

V gene TRBV5-1 combines with J gene TRBJ2-7, with 9 bases identical to TRBD2. Per the germline V gene, CDR1 is SGHRS and CDR2 is YFSETQ. CDR3 length: 15 residues. With V trimmed by 4 bases and J by 6 bases, 11 bases remained unmatched. The CDR3 DNA sequence: TGCGCCAGCAGCAGGAGCGGGGGGCCCCAGCGCGAGCAGTACTTC. As protein: CASSRSGGPQREQYF.

V gene TRBV19 combines with J gene TRBJ2-1; 8 bases match TRBD1. Trimming cost V 5 bases and J 0 bases; bases outside gene matches: 6. The germline V gene encodes CDR1 LNHDA and CDR2 SQIVND (reference sequence). The CDR3 is 16 residues long. This CDR3 is CASSVTGTGSYNEQFF. Here the CDR3 DNA reads TGTGCCAGTAGTGTTACCGGGACAGGCTCCTACAATGAGCAGTTCTTC.

The V and J genes are TRBV25-1 and TRBJ2-2; D is ambiguous. The CDR3 runs 14 residues. Between the trimmed V and J ends, which lost 8 bases and 5 bases, there was a span of 15 bases. Per the germline V gene, CDR1 is MGHDK and CDR2 is SYGVNS. The CDR3 nucleotides are TGTGCCAGCGCAGGAAGGGTTAAGACCGGGGAGCTGTTTTTT. Amino acid sequence: CASAGRVKTGELFF. Combining the CDR3 with reference TRBV25-1 and TRBJ2-2 gives the whole variable domain EADIYQTPRYLVIGTGKKITLECSQTMGHDKMYWYQQDPGMELHLIHYSYGVNSTEKGDLSSESTVSRIRTEHFPLTLESARPSHTSQYLCASAGRVKTGELFFGEGSRLTVL.

The rearrangement uses TRBV2 and TRBJ1-2, with D hard to call. V lost 8 bases, J lost 3 bases, and 16 bases lay in between. Germline CDR1 and CDR2: SNHLY and FYNNEI. There are 14 residues in the CDR3. CDR3 DNA: TGTGCCAGCGGGAGTTCCGGGGATTACTATGGCTACACCTTC. As protein: CASGSSGDYYGYTF.

CDR3 DNA sequence: TGTGCCACCAGCAGAGATCCCGGCCTAGCTAAAGCCTACGAGCAGTACTTC. Translation: CATSRDPGLAKAYEQYF. This rearrangement joins TRBV15 to TRBJ2-7; a weak D match, TRBD2 (5 bases). The CDR3 extends over 17 amino acids. The V end lost 0 bases, the J end lost 2 bases, and 17 bases lay between the germline ends. Germline lookup yields CDR1 LNHNV and CDR2 YYDKDF (reference sequence).

This chain uses TRBV7-9 with TRBJ2-3; D may match TRBD1 or TRBD2 (5 bases each). Germline V gives CDR1 SEHNR, CDR2 FQNEAQ (reference sequence). This CDR3 region has 13 residues. Trimming took off 7 bases at V and 1 base at J, with 9 bases between the two ends. CDR3 DNA sequence: TGTGCCAGCACCCCGGGGCGCACAGATACGCAGTATTTT. It is translated as CASTPGRTDTQYF.

This chain uses TRBV27 with TRBJ1-4, with D unclear. This CDR3 comprises 13 residues. The germline gives CDR1 MNHEY, CDR2 SMNVEV (reference sequence). The V end was cut by 5 bases, the J end by 8 bases, with 12 bases between. The CDR3 region is CASSPRTGEKLFF. The CDR3 region has the DNA TGTGCCAGCAGTCCGCGGACGGGGGAAAAACTGTTTTTT.

J is TRBJ2-1 and V is TRBV5-1; 9 positions match TRBD2. Germline CDR1 reads SGHRS; CDR2 reads YFSETQ. Trimming took 0 bases from V and 5 from J; bases not matched to a gene: 3. The CDR3 totals 15 residues. The CDR3: CASSLEQRGDNEQFF. The CDR3 DNA follows: TGCGCCAGCAGCTTGGAACAGCGGGGGGACAATGAGCAGTTCTTC.

The CDR3, as DNA: TGCGCCAGCAGTGAGTACCAGGGGGGAGAGACCCAGTACTTC. This encodes CASSEYQGGETQYF. The chain links TRBV10-1 to TRBJ2-5; D possibly corresponds to TRBD1 (7 bases). This CDR3 is built from 14 residues. Germline V CDR1 and CDR2: WNHNN, SYGVQD (reference sequence). Between the trimmed V and J ends, which lost 1 base and 4 bases, there was a span of 10 bases.

The J gene is TRBJ2-3, the V gene TRBV29-1; D remains ambiguous. CDR1 SQVTM and CDR2 ANQGSEA come from the germline V gene. The CDR3 has 13 residues. The V and J ends lost 4 bases and 4 bases respectively, with 12 bases between them. CDR3 in amino acids: CSVVTDISDTQYF. CDR3 bases: TGCAGCGTTGTAACCGACATCTCAGATACGCAGTATTTT.

The chain is built from TRBV7-2 and TRBJ1-1; D not certain. V gave up 2 bases and J gave up 0 bases, with 4 bases separating them. Looked up from germline, CDR1 is SGHTA and CDR2 is FQGNSA. There are 13 residues in the CDR3. CDR3 in DNA: TGTGCCAGCAGCTTACAAATGAACACTGAAGCTTTCTTT. This sequence encodes CASSLQMNTEAFF.

The rearrangement uses TRBV5-1 and TRBJ2-2; 7 bases fit TRBD1. V was clipped by 3 bases and J by 6 bases; unmatched bases: 5. The CDR3 length is 14 residues. CDR1 and CDR2 from the germline V gene are SGHRS and YFSETQ. CDR3 DNA sequence: TGCGCCAGCAGCTCAATGACAGGGTCCGGGGAGCTGTTTTTT. Protein product: CASSSMTGSGELFF.

This clone was detected once. The chain uses TRBV9 and TRBJ2-1; 7 bases map to TRBD1. Germline V lookup: CDR1 SGDLS, CDR2 YYNGEE. Trimming took 0 bases from V and 7 from J; bases not matched to a gene: 7. CDR3 length: 15 amino acids. Written as DNA, the CDR3 is TGTGCCAGCAGCGTAGCTCCCAGGGGACAGAATGAGCAGTTCTTC. It codes for CASSVAPRGQNEQFF.

The V call is TRBV27, the J call TRBJ2-2; the D gene is possibly TRBD2 (6 bases). The germline CDR1 and CDR2 sequences are MNHEY and SMNVEV (reference sequence). The CDR3 has 15 amino acids. Trimming took off 7 bases at V and 1 base at J, with 13 bases between the two ends. Here the CDR3 reads CASKGVGGNTGELFF. The CDR3 region has the DNA TGTGCCAGCAAGGGTGTCGGGGGGAACACCGGGGAGCTGTTTTTT.

DNA for the CDR3: TGCGCCAGCAGCTTTCAACCGGGACAGGACTATGGCTACACCTTC. It translates to CASSFQPGQDYGYTF. This chain uses TRBV5-1 with TRBJ1-2; 8 bases fit TRBD1. Losses at the gene ends were 2 bases for V and 3 bases for J; bases not matched to a gene: 6. The CDR3 sequence is 15 residues long. Germline assignment: CDR1 SGHRS and CDR2 YFSETQ.

The rearrangement uses TRBV5-1 and TRBJ1-2; 9 bases agree with TRBD1. V lost 0 bases to trimming and J lost 7 bases; unmatched junction nucleotides: 4. CDR1 SGHRS and CDR2 YFSETQ come from the germline V gene. The CDR3 runs to 14 residues. As DNA, the CDR3 is TGCGCCAGCAGCTTGGGGGACAGGGCTGGTGGCTACACCTTC. Translated: CASSLGDRAGGYTF.

This chain connects TRBV11-3 to TRBJ1-6, with 7 nucleotides matching TRBD1. Looked up from germline, CDR1 is SGHNT and CDR2 is YENEEA. The CDR3 length is 16 residues. V shed 3 bases, J shed 8 bases, and the junction held 10 bases outside the gene matches. The CDR3 DNA is TGTGCCAGCAGCTTGAGGAGCGCAGGGGGACATTCACCCCTCCACTTT. Protein sequence: CASSLRSAGGHSPLHF.

This clone has just a few counts. The chain joins TRBV11-2 to TRBJ1-1, with D possibly being TRBD1 (6 bases). The V gene's germline CDR1 is SGHAT and CDR2 FQNNGV. CDR3 size: 17 residues. The V end was cut by 5 bases, the J end by 5 bases, with 24 bases between. CDR3 residues: CASSPSLGGGRRTEAFF. The CDR3 region has the DNA TGTGCCAGCAGCCCCAGCTTAGGGGGGGGGCGTAGAACTGAAGCTTTCTTT.

This chain uses TRBV6-1 with TRBJ1-2; possibly TRBD1 for D (6 bases). This CDR3 is built from 10 residues. V was pared by 6 bases and J by 11 bases, with 10 bases between. The germline V gene encodes CDR1 MNHNS and CDR2 SASEGT. The DNA of the CDR3 is TGTGCCAGCAGAGAGGGGGTGTACACCTTC. This encodes CASREGVYTF.

The V and J genes are TRBV7-2 and TRBJ1-3, with D maybe TRBD1 (5 bases). V lost 0 bases and J lost 7, with 19 bases in between. The germline CDR1 and CDR2 sequences are SGHTA and FQGNSA. This CDR3 is built from 17 residues. Here the CDR3 DNA reads TGTGCCAGCAGCTTAGCGGAGGTGGCAGGGCCTAGGAACACCATATATTTT. This sequence encodes CASSLAEVAGPRNTIYF.

The chain links TRBV7-5 to TRBJ2-5; no check of the table's D call, TRBD2, against the DNA was made. TRBV7-5 is described as a pseudogene. CDR3 length: 15 amino acids. The CDR3 coding sequence is TGTGCCAGAAGCTTAATCCCGAGGAAACAAGAGACCCAGTACTTC. Translation: CARSLIPRKQETQYF.

The gene calls are TRBV7-9 and TRBJ2-5; 8 bases are a match to TRBD1. The CDR3 is 15 residues long. The germline gives CDR1 SEHNR, CDR2 FQNEAQ (reference sequence). J gave up 1 base and V 5 bases, and 6 bases lay outside the gene matches. The CDR3 sequence is CASSPSTGGQETQYF. CDR3 bases: TGTGCCAGCAGCCCGTCAACAGGGGGCCAAGAGACCCAGTACTTC.

This chain links TRBV2 with TRBJ2-1; D possibly uses TRBD1 or TRBD2 (5 bases each). Germline CDR1 and CDR2: SNHLY and FYNNEI. The V gene lost 6 bases and the J gene lost 5 bases, with 11 bases spanning the gap. This CDR3 comprises 13 residues. CDR3 sequence (DNA): TGTGCCAGCAGCCCGGGACGGAACAATGAGCAGTTCTTC. Protein: CASSPGRNNEQFF.

The V and J genes are TRBV7-9 and TRBJ2-3; the D is unclear. Trimming pared 2 bases from V and 0 bases from J, leaving 12 bases between. Looked up from germline, CDR1 is SEHNR and CDR2 is FQNEAQ (reference sequence). The CDR3 has 16 residues. The CDR3 coding sequence is TGTGCCAGCAGCTTATTCCGCGGCTCTAGCACAGATACGCAGTATTTT. Its translation is CASSLFRGSSTDTQYF.

The V call is TRBV5-1, the J call TRBJ2-6, with D unclear. The CDR3 length is 21 residues. V was pared by 4 bases and J by 0 bases, with 26 bases between. The germline CDR1 and CDR2 sequences are SGHRS and YFSETQ. The DNA for the CDR3 is TGCGCCAGCAGCCGAAAGTTAGTGGCACAGCCAAACCCCTCTGGGGCCAACGTCCTGACTTTC. As protein: CASSRKLVAQPNPSGANVLTF. The full variable domain, in which reference TRBV5-1 and TRBJ2-6 provide the parts outside the CDR3, is KAGVTQTPRYLIKTRGQQVTLSCSPISGHRSVSWYQQTPGQGLQFLFEYFSETQRNKGNFPGRFSGRQFSNSRSEMNVSTLELGDSALYLCASSRKLVAQPNPSGANVLTFGAGSRLTVL.